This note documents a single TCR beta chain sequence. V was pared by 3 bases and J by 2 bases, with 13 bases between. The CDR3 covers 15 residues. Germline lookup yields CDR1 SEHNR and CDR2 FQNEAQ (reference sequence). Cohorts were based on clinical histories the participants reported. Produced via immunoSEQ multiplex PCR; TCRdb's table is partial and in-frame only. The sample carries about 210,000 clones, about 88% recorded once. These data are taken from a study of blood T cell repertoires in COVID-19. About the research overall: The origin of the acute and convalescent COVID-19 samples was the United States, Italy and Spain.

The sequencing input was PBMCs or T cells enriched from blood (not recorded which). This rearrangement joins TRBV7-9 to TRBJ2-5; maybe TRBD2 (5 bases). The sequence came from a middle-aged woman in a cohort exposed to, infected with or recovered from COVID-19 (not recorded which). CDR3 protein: CASSFGFGKQETQYF. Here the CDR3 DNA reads TGTGCCAGCAGCTTTGGGTTCGGGAAGCAAGAGACCCAGTACTTC.